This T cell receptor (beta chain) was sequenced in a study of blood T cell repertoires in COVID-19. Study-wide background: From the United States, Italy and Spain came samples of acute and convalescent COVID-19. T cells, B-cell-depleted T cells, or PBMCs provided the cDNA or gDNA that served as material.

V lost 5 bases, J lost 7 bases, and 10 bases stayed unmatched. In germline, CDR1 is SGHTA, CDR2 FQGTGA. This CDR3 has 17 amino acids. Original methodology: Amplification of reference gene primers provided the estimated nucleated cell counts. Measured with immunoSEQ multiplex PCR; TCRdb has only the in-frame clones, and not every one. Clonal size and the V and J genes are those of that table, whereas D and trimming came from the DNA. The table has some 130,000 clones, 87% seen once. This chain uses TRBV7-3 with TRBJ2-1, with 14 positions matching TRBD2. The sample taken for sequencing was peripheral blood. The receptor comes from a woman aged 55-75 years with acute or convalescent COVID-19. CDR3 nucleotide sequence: TGTGCCAGCAGCCCCGACAGGGGACTAGCGGGAGAGAATGAGCAGTTCTTC. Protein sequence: CASSPDRGLAGENEQFF.